Shown below are 3 T cell receptor beta chains from a single sample sequenced in a study of T cells after yellow fever vaccination. TCRdb analysed the 5' RACE reads with MiXCR anew, one entry per CDR3 protein. The table lists about 210,000 distinct CDR3 sequences, around 6.7% of them singletons. Sequenced material: CD4+ T cells sorted from PBMCs, taken on the day of the yellow fever booster vaccination. All receptors derive from a man younger than 45 who received the YFV17D yellow fever vaccine.

This clonotype was found many times. This chain links TRBV7-2 with TRBJ2-7; D tentatively fits TRBD1 or TRBD2 (5 bases each). CDR3 length: 17 residues. V lost 5 bases, J lost 2 bases, and 22 bases lay in between. The germline gives CDR1 SGHTA, CDR2 FQGNSA. The CDR3, as DNA: TGTGCCAGCAGCATAAGTTCCGGGACGGGACGCGCCTACGAGCAGTACTTC. This translates into CASSISSGTGRAYEQYF.

V usage is TRBV6-5 and J usage is TRBJ2-7, with D possibly TRBD2 on 5 matching bases. V lost 6 bases and J 3 bases, leaving 15 bases between the germline ends. The CDR3 contains 14 residues. Germline values: CDR1 MNHEY, CDR2 SVGAGI. The CDR3 DNA follows: TGTGCCAGCAGACGGACCCGGGATGTCTACGAGCAGTACTTC. Translated, it gives CASRRTRDVYEQYF.

This clonotype came up a few times. The CDR3 coding sequence is TGTGCCAGCAGCCTGGGACCTAGCTATGCGTACTTC. It encodes CASSLGPSYAYF. V gene TRBV6-6 combines with J gene TRBJ2-7; tentatively, D is TRBD1 or TRBD2 (5 bases each). V was pared by 6 bases and J by 12 bases, with 18 bases between. The CDR3 consists of 12 residues. The germline gives CDR1 MNHNY, CDR2 SVGAGI (reference sequence).